This TCR beta chain was recorded in a study of blood T cell repertoires in COVID-19. TCRdb's copy holds only in-frame clones and misses some; the assay was immunoSEQ multiplex PCR. Of roughly 380,000 clones in the sample, roughly 90% are singletons; the top ten hold 2.5% to 3%. From germline, CDR1 is ENHRY and CDR2 SYGVKD. The CDR3 sequence is 14 residues long. V was shortened by 4 bases and J by 0 bases, with 9 bases between the two germline ends. Those enrolled, adults aged about 18 to 89 years, came from some 25 US areas. Cohort assignment relied on participant-reported clinical history. J is TRBJ1-1 and V is TRBV10-3, with D uncertain. Sequences were obtained from PBMCs or T cells enriched from blood (not recorded which). The receptor's source is a woman in her 30s who had recovered from COVID-19. In DNA form, the CDR3 reads TGTGCCATCAGTGTAGGAGGGATGAACACTGAAGCTTTCTTT. Protein sequence: CAISVGGMNTEAFF.